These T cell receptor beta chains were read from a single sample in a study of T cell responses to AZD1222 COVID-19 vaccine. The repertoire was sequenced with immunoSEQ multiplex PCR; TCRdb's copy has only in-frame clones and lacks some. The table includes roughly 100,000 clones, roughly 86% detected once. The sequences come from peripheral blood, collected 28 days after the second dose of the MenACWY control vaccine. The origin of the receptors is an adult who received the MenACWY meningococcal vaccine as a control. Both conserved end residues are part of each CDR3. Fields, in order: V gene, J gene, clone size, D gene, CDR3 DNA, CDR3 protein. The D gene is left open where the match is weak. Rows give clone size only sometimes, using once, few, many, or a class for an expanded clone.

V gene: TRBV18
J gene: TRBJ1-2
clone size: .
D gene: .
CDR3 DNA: TGTGCCAGCTCACCCAACCTAGCAGGGACTAACTATGGCTACACCTTC
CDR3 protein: CASSPNLAGTNYGYTF

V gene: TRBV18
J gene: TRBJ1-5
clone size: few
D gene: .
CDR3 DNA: TGTGCCAGCTCACCACCCGATGGTTTTCCCTCTAATCAGCCCCAGCATTTT
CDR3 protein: CASSPPDGFPSNQPQHF

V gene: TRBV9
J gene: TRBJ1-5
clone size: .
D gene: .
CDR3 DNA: TGTGCCAGCAGCGCGGGCCCTTCAAAGGATCAGCCCCAGCATTTT
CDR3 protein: CASSAGPSKDQPQHF

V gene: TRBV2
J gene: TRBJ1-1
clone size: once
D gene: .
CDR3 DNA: TGTGCCAGCAGGGACCGCACAGGGAACACTGAAGCTTTCTTT
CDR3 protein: CASRDRTGNTEAFF

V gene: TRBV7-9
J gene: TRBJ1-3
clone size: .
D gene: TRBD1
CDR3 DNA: TGTGCCAGCAGGCCTACAGGGGGCTCTGGAAACACCATATATTTT
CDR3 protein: CASRPTGGSGNTIYF

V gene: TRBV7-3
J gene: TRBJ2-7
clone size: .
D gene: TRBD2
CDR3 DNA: TGTGCCAGCAGCTTAGATTCGGGGGGCTACGAGCAGTACTTC
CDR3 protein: CASSLDSGGYEQYF

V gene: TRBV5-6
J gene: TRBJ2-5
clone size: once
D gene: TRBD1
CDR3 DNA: TGTGCCAGCAGCTTCACCATAATGACAGGGGGAGAGACCCAGTACTTC
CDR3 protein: CASSFTIMTGGETQYF

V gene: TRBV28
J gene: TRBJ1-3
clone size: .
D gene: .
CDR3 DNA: TGTGCCAGCAGTTTTAGGTCAGCTGCTGGAAACACCATATATTTT
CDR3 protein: CASSFRSAAGNTIYF

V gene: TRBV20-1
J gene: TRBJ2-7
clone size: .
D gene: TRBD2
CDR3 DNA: TGCAGTGCTAGTTTGGCGGGGGGGTCCCAGTACTTC
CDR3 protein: CSASLAGGSQYF

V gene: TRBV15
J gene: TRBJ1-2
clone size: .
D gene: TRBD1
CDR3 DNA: TGTGCCACCAGCACGGGACAGGGGCTGTATGGCTACACCTTC
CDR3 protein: CATSTGQGLYGYTF

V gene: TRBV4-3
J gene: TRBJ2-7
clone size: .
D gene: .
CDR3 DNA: TGCGCCAGCAGCCCCCGAAGAGGGGATGGCTACGAGCAGTACTTC
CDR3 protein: CASSPRRGDGYEQYF

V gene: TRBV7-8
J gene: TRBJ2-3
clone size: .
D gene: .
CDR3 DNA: TGTGCCAGCAGCTCTAAGGCCATAACTAGCACAGATACGCAGTATTTT
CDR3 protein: CASSSKAITSTDTQYF

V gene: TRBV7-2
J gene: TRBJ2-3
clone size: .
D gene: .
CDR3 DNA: TGTGCCAGCAGCTTAGTAAACGGGGGAGCGGATACGCAGTATTTT
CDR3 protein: CASSLVNGGADTQYF

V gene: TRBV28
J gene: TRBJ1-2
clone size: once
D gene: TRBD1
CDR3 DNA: TGTGCCAGCAGGGACAGGGCCTCGTATGGCTACACCTTC
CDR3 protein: CASRDRASYGYTF

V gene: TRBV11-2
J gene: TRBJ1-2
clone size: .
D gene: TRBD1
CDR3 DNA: TGTGCCAGCAGCTTAGGAACAGGGGATGGCTACACCTTC
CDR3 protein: CASSLGTGDGYTF